A selection of T cell receptor beta chains follows, all from one sample in a study of glioma-infiltrating T cells after dendritic cell vaccination. The assay was immunoSEQ multiplex PCR, and TCRdb's table has in-frame clones only and misses some. The table includes around 58,000 clones, more than 75% detected once. The sample in question was blood, obtained before dendritic cell vaccination. These TCRs come from a human donor with glioblastoma. The CDR3 runs from the conserved cysteine through the conserved F or W. D genes are given only for firm matches. A clone size is listed for some rows: how often the clone was seen (once, few, many), or a class if it is expanded.

d_call,cdr3_length,v_call,j_call,clone_size,cdr3_nt,cdr3_aa
TRBD1,13,TRBV19,TRBJ2-1,once,TGTGCCAGTGGACAGGGTCCCTACAATGAGCAGTTCTTC,CASGQGPYNEQFF
TRBD2,17,TRBV5-1,TRBJ2-7,.,TGCGCCAGCAGCTTGAGCTCTAGCGGGGGGGCTGGTTCCGAGCAGTACTTC,CASSLSSSGGAGSEQYF
TRBD1,12,TRBV5-6,TRBJ1-1,.,TGTGCCAGCAGCCCCGGGACAGGAGAAGCTTTCTTT,CASSPGTGEAFF
.,11,TRBV14,TRBJ2-7,few,TGTGCCAGCAGCCAATACTACGAGCAGTACTTC,CASSQYYEQYF
TRBD1,13,TRBV25-1,TRBJ1-1,.,TGTGCCAGCAGTCCTGCAGGGGGCACTGAAGCTTTCTTT,CASSPAGGTEAFF
.,15,TRBV10-2,TRBJ2-3,.,TGCGCCAGCAGTGAGTCGGCTGGCTTCACAGATACGCAGTATTTT,CASSESAGFTDTQYF
TRBD2,16,TRBV5-1,TRBJ2-7,.,TGCGCCAGCAGCGATCTCGGCGGGGGGGCGTTCTACGAGCAGTACTTC,CASSDLGGGAFYEQYF
TRBD2,14,TRBV30,TRBJ2-3,.,TGTGCCGGGGGTGCCCGGGGGGTGATAGATACGCAGTATTTT,CAGGARGVIDTQYF
.,14,TRBV28,TRBJ2-7,.,TGTGCCAGCACTTACGGGACACCTTCCTACGAGCAGTACTTC,CASTYGTPSYEQYF
TRBD2,16,TRBV4-1,TRBJ2-2,.,TGCGCCAGCAGCCAATTTGCGGGGGGGCCCTCCGGGGAGCTGTTTTTT,CASSQFAGGPSGELFF
TRBD1,15,TRBV6-1,TRBJ1-2,once,TGTGCCAGCAGTTCCCCTAGCAGGGGGCGCGAGGGCTACACCTTC,CASSSPSRGREGYTF
.,15,TRBV27,TRBJ1-2,.,TGTGCCAGCAGTTTAAGTCGGACACCTTTTTATGGCTACACCTTC,CASSLSRTPFYGYTF
TRBD1,14,TRBV6-1,TRBJ1-1,.,TGTGCCAGCAGTGAAGGGACAGGGGGAACTGAAGCTTTCTTT,CASSEGTGGTEAFF
.,14,TRBV5-5,TRBJ1-5,.,TGTGCCAGCAGCCTATACAGGGATGAGCAGCCCCAGCATTTT,CASSLYRDEQPQHF
.,14,TRBV7-9,TRBJ2-7,.,TGTGCCAGCAGCCCGCCCAGGGACTCCCCCGAGCAGTACTTC,CASSPPRDSPEQYF
.,15,TRBV7-9,TRBJ1-4,few,TGTGCCAGCAGCTTATTTCGGGATACCGCTGAAAAACTGTTTTTT,CASSLFRDTAEKLFF
TRBD1,15,TRBV6-5,TRBJ1-5,.,TGTGCCAGCAGCCGTGGACAGGGGGAGGTTCAGCCCCAGCATTTT,CASSRGQGEVQPQHF
.,14,TRBV28,TRBJ1-5,.,TGTGCCAGCAGCCCCATTGGAGTAAATCAGCCCCAGCATTTT,CASSPIGVNQPQHF
TRBD2,14,TRBV7-8,TRBJ2-4,few,TGTGCCAGCAGCTTCGGGGGGGCCAAAAACATTCAGTACTTC,CASSFGGAKNIQYF
TRBD1,16,TRBV15,TRBJ1-1,.,TGTGCCACCAGCAGCGAAAGGACAGGGGCGAACACTGAAGCTTTCTTT,CATSSERTGANTEAFF
.,16,TRBV9,TRBJ2-3,.,TGTGCCAGCAGCGTAGGGGCTAGCCGGAGGACAGATACGCAGTATTTT,CASSVGASRRTDTQYF
TRBD1,14,TRBV6-6,TRBJ1-1,once,TGTGCCAGCAGGACAGGGGTAGAACGCACTGAAGCTTTCTTT,CASRTGVERTEAFF
.,14,TRBV16,TRBJ1-2,.,TGTGCCAGCAGCCAAATCATACAGTCCTATGGCTACACCTTC,CASSQIIQSYGYTF
.,14,TRBV5-6,TRBJ2-7,.,TGTGCCAGCAGCTTTCAGGGGAGCTCCTACGAGCAGTACTTC,CASSFQGSSYEQYF
.,16,TRBV7-6,TRBJ1-4,.,TGTGCCAGCAGCCCCCTCTCCCCAGCAACTAATGAAAAACTGTTTTTT,CASSPLSPATNEKLFF
.,13,TRBV28,TRBJ1-4,few,TGTGCCAGCAGGGGGGGGTGGAATGAAAAACTGTTTTTT,CASRGGWNEKLFF
TRBD1,15,TRBV29-1,TRBJ2-3,.,TGCAGCGTCTTAGGGACAGGGTTGGGGACAGATACGCAGTATTTT,CSVLGTGLGTDTQYF
.,12,TRBV11-2,TRBJ2-3,.,TGTGCCAGCAGCCCAGACCAGGGCACGCAGTATTTT,CASSPDQGTQYF
TRBD1,22,TRBV28,TRBJ1-4,.,TGTGCCAGCAGTTCCCTTTTACCCACAGGGGACCTACTCCGTGCAACTAATGAAAAACTGTTTTTT,CASSSLLPTGDLLRATNEKLFF
.,16,TRBV4-1,TRBJ2-7,.,TGCGCCAGCAGCCAAGATGGGGCAGGGAATCGGGTAGAGCAGTACTTC,CASSQDGAGNRVEQYF
TRBD1,15,TRBV6-1,TRBJ2-7,.,TGTGCCAGCAGGCTCCGGGACAGGGGATCCCACGAGCAGTACTTC,CASRLRDRGSHEQYF
.,18,TRBV10-3,TRBJ1-3,few,TGTGCCATCAGTGAGCACGGGGAGGGGAGGCTCTCTGGAAACACCATATATTTT,CAISEHGEGRLSGNTIYF
TRBD2,15,TRBV19,TRBJ2-2,few,TGTGCCAGTATCCCCTTAGCGGGGGCGGGCGGGGAGCTGTTTTTT,CASIPLAGAGGELFF
.,17,TRBV4-1,TRBJ2-1,few,TGCGCCAGCAGCCAAGATCCTCCGGGACTGATCTACAATGAGCAGTTCTTC,CASSQDPPGLIYNEQFF
.,15,TRBV6-1,TRBJ1-1,.,TGTGCCAGCAGTCCTGATGTAGTCGTCCGCACTGAAGCTTTCTTT,CASSPDVVVRTEAFF
.,14,TRBV5-5,TRBJ1-2,.,TGTGCCAGCAGCCTGAGGGTGGGGAACTATGGCTACACCTTC,CASSLRVGNYGYTF
.,13,TRBV19,TRBJ1-5,.,TGTGCCAGTAATCCACAGGTCAATCAGCCCCAGCATTTT,CASNPQVNQPQHF
.,14,TRBV5-1,TRBJ2-3,.,TGCGCCAGCAGCTTGGGGCACCCCACAGATACGCAGTATTTT,CASSLGHPTDTQYF
.,16,TRBV6-5,TRBJ2-3,few,TGTGCCAGCAGTTCTTTGGGCCGTCCTAGCACAGATACGCAGTATTTT,CASSSLGRPSTDTQYF
.,14,TRBV5-1,TRBJ1-3,.,TGCGCCAGCAGCCCACAATTTAAAGGAAACACCATATATTTT,CASSPQFKGNTIYF
TRBD1,16,TRBV5-1,TRBJ1-6,.,TGCGCCAGCAGCGACACAGGGGGCGCCCATAATTCACCCCTCCACTTT,CASSDTGGAHNSPLHF
TRBD1,15,TRBV5-5,TRBJ1-5,.,TGTGCCAGCAGCTTGTCAGGGGGCCAGGTTCAGCCCCAGCATTTT,CASSLSGGQVQPQHF
.,14,TRBV28,TRBJ1-1,few,TGTGCCAGCAGTTTTAGCTGGGGGCTTACTGAAGCTTTCTTT,CASSFSWGLTEAFF
TRBD1,13,TRBV6-5,TRBJ2-7,.,TGTGCCAGCAGTTTTCTACAGGGGTACGAGCAGTACTTC,CASSFLQGYEQYF
.,13,TRBV28,TRBJ2-1,.,TGTGCCAGCATCAGGGGGGCGACCAATGAGCAGTTCTTC,CASIRGATNEQFF
TRBD2,15,TRBV10-2,TRBJ2-1,.,TGCGCCAGCAGTACCTGGACTAGCGGGGGGAGAGAGCAGTTCTTC,CASSTWTSGGREQFF
TRBD2,15,TRBV5-1,TRBJ2-1,once,TGCGCCAGCAGCGCAACCGGGACTACCTACAATGAGCAGTTCTTC,CASSATGTTYNEQFF